The rows below give T cell receptor beta chains drawn from one sample of a study of tumor-infiltrating lymphocytes in primary liver carcinoma. TCRdb fed the multiplex PCR reads into MiXCR, producing one record per CDR3 protein. Of around 80,000 distinct CDR3 sequences listed, approximately 69% are singletons. The specimen was tumor-adjacent normal liver tissue. These TCRs come from a middle-aged man with primary liver carcinoma and hepatitis B virus infection. CDR3s include the opening cysteine and the closing phenylalanine or tryptophan. D genes are given only for firm matches. The listing skips clone size in some rows; elsewhere it reads once, few, many or a size class.

clone size: .
V gene: TRBV30
D gene: .
J gene: TRBJ2-5
CDR3 protein: CAWSVTTWETQYF
CDR3 DNA: TGTGCCTGGAGTGTTACCACCTGGGAGACCCAGTACTTC

clone size: .
V gene: TRBV6-5
D gene: TRBD1
J gene: TRBJ2-1
CDR3 protein: CASNPGGEQFF
CDR3 DNA: TGTGCCAGCAATCCAGGGGGTGAACAGTTCTTC

clone size: .
V gene: TRBV6-1
D gene: TRBD1
J gene: TRBJ2-1
CDR3 protein: CASGFGQENNEQFF
CDR3 DNA: TGTGCCAGCGGTTTCGGACAGGAAAACAATGAGCAGTTCTTC

clone size: .
V gene: TRBV11-2
D gene: .
J gene: TRBJ2-7
CDR3 protein: CTSSLTWGPSYEQYF
CDR3 DNA: TGTACCAGCAGCCTGACCTGGGGACCGAGCTACGAGCAGTACTTC

clone size: .
V gene: TRBV11-2
D gene: .
J gene: TRBJ1-2
CDR3 protein: CASSLDRAAYGYTF
CDR3 DNA: TGTGCCAGCAGCTTAGATCGGGCAGCTTATGGCTACACCTTC

clone size: .
V gene: TRBV7-9
D gene: TRBD1
J gene: TRBJ2-1
CDR3 protein: CASSARQGHIGQFF
CDR3 DNA: TGTGCCAGCAGCGCGAGACAGGGCCACATTGGGCAGTTCTTC

clone size: .
V gene: TRBV10-3
D gene: .
J gene: TRBJ2-3
CDR3 protein: CAIRETEFGIDTQYF
CDR3 DNA: TGTGCCATCAGGGAAACAGAATTCGGCATAGATACGCAGTATTTT

clone size: many
V gene: TRBV5-6
D gene: TRBD2
J gene: TRBJ2-7
CDR3 protein: CASSSASGSYEQYF
CDR3 DNA: TGTGCCAGCAGCTCGGCTAGCGGAAGCTACGAGCAGTACTTC

clone size: .
V gene: TRBV4-2
D gene: TRBD1
J gene: TRBJ1-6
CDR3 protein: CAASQDMTGSLNSPLHF
CDR3 DNA: TGTGCCGCCAGCCAAGATATGACAGGGAGTCTCAATTCACCCCTCCACTTT

clone size: .
V gene: TRBV7-3
D gene: TRBD1
J gene: TRBJ2-5
CDR3 protein: CASSLTGGDQETQYF
CDR3 DNA: TGTGCCAGCAGCTTAACAGGGGGCGACCAAGAGACCCAGTACTTC

clone size: many
V gene: TRBV6-6
D gene: .
J gene: TRBJ2-2
CDR3 protein: CASTTGGANTGELFF
CDR3 DNA: TGTGCCAGCACTACAGGGGGGGCGAACACCGGGGAGCTGTTTTTT

clone size: .
V gene: TRBV5-1
D gene: TRBD2
J gene: TRBJ2-1
CDR3 protein: CTSSLAGTSGAYNEQFF
CDR3 DNA: TGCACCAGCAGCTTGGCCGGGACTAGCGGGGCCTACAATGAGCAGTTCTTC

clone size: once
V gene: TRBV10-3
D gene: .
J gene: TRBJ2-1
CDR3 protein: CAISYQGVERVKYNEQFF
CDR3 DNA: TGCGCCATCAGTTACCAGGGGGTAGAGCGGGTGAAGTACAATGAGCAGTTCTTC

clone size: .
V gene: TRBV15
D gene: .
J gene: TRBJ1-2
CDR3 protein: CATRPGPSYGYTF
CDR3 DNA: TGTGCCACCCGTCCTGGGCCCTCGTATGGCTACACCTTC

clone size: .
V gene: TRBV4-3
D gene: .
J gene: TRBJ1-2
CDR3 protein: CASNQETSVDYGYTF
CDR3 DNA: TGCGCCAGCAACCAAGAAACCAGCGTGGACTATGGCTACACCTTC

clone size: many
V gene: TRBV29-1
D gene: .
J gene: TRBJ2-5
CDR3 protein: CSVEGSIYETQYF
CDR3 DNA: TGCAGCGTTGAAGGGTCTATCTACGAGACCCAGTACTTC

clone size: .
V gene: TRBV29-1
D gene: TRBD2
J gene: TRBJ2-1
CDR3 protein: CSVPGVAGGRNYEQFF
CDR3 DNA: TGCAGCGTTCCCGGGGTGGCCGGGGGGAGAAATTATGAGCAATTCTTC

clone size: .
V gene: TRBV4-3
D gene: .
J gene: TRBJ1-2
CDR3 protein: CASSHVVTGSGYTF
CDR3 DNA: TGTGCCAGCAGCCATGTTGTGACAGGATCTGGCTACACCTTC

clone size: .
V gene: TRBV29-1
D gene: .
J gene: TRBJ2-1
CDR3 protein: CSARPGGNAQPF
CDR3 DNA: TGCAGCGCCCGCCCAGGGGGGAATGCGCAGCCCTTC

clone size: .
V gene: TRBV7-8
D gene: TRBD2
J gene: TRBJ2-1
CDR3 protein: CASSLSGGSGGTNEYFF
CDR3 DNA: TGTGCCAGCAGCTTGTCAGGGGGTAGCGGGGGAACCAATGAGTATTTCTTC

clone size: .
V gene: TRBV28
D gene: TRBD2
J gene: TRBJ2-7
CDR3 protein: CVCSSGTSGYHEQYF
CDR3 DNA: TGTGTCTGCAGTTCCGGGACTAGCGGGTACCACGAGCAGTACTTC

clone size: .
V gene: TRBV30
D gene: .
J gene: TRBJ2-1
CDR3 protein: CAWSPTWASRVQFF
CDR3 DNA: TGTGCCTGGAGTCCAACCTGGGCATCCAGGGTTCAGTTCTTC

clone size: .
V gene: TRBV6-1
D gene: TRBD1
J gene: TRBJ1-4
CDR3 protein: CASSLGQGLSSNEKLFF
CDR3 DNA: TGTGCCAGCAGTCTGGGACAGGGGCTATCAAGTAATGAAAAACTGTTTTTT

clone size: .
V gene: TRBV11-2
D gene: TRBD1
J gene: TRBJ2-7
CDR3 protein: CVSSFDRAYEQHF
CDR3 DNA: TGTGTCAGCAGCTTCGACAGGGCGTACGAGCAGCACTTC

clone size: .
V gene: TRBV6-2/TRBV6-3
D gene: TRBD2
J gene: TRBJ2-5
CDR3 protein: CASSPTRRTSGRRETQYF
CDR3 DNA: TGTGCCAGCAGCCCTACCCGTCGGACTAGCGGGAGAAGGGAGACCCAGTACTTC

clone size: .
V gene: TRBV6-1
D gene: .
J gene: TRBJ2-6
CDR3 protein: CANSGTVDGANVLTF
CDR3 DNA: TGTGCCAATAGTGGGACGGTCGATGGGGCCAACGTCCTGACTTTC

clone size: .
V gene: TRBV4-1
D gene: .
J gene: TRBJ1-4
CDR3 protein: CASSHAGQPTVEKLFF
CDR3 DNA: TGCGCCAGCAGCCACGCAGGACAGCCCACGGTTGAAAAACTGTTTTTT

clone size: .
V gene: TRBV29-1
D gene: TRBD2
J gene: TRBJ2-3
CDR3 protein: CSVESWREDTDMQYF
CDR3 DNA: TGCAGCGTTGAATCCTGGCGGGAGGACACAGATATGCAGTATTTT

clone size: .
V gene: TRBV4-1
D gene: .
J gene: TRBJ1-6
CDR3 protein: CASSQEWEVRSSPLQF
CDR3 DNA: TGCGCCAGCAGCCAAGAATGGGAGGTGCGGAGTTCACCCCTCCAGTTT

clone size: .
V gene: TRBV4-3
D gene: .
J gene: TRBJ2-1
CDR3 protein: CASSQDWESPYEQYF
CDR3 DNA: TGTGCCAGCAGCCAAGATTGGGAGAGTCCCTACGAGCAATACTTC

clone size: .
V gene: TRBV6-4
D gene: .
J gene: TRBJ2-1
CDR3 protein: CVSRDRAYNEQFF
CDR3 DNA: TGTGTCAGCAGAGACCGTGCCTACAATGAGCAGTTCTTC

clone size: many
V gene: TRBV28
D gene: .
J gene: TRBJ2-1
CDR3 protein: CASSLPSQGVEQFF
CDR3 DNA: TGTGCCAGCAGCCTGCCCTCTCAGGGAGTGGAGCAGTTCTTC

clone size: .
V gene: TRBV6-5
D gene: .
J gene: TRBJ2-5
CDR3 protein: CASGTGGTQYF
CDR3 DNA: TGTGCCAGCGGTACTGGTGGGACCCAGTACTTC

clone size: .
V gene: TRBV28
D gene: .
J gene: TRBJ1-5
CDR3 protein: CASSPQTELLLQPQHF
CDR3 DNA: TGTGCCAGCAGTCCACAGACAGAGCTACTACTTCAGCCCCAGCATTTT

clone size: .
V gene: TRBV29-1
D gene: .
J gene: TRBJ1-1
CDR3 protein: CSVYGFNIGPLLDTEAFF
CDR3 DNA: TGCAGCGTTTACGGATTTAACATTGGTCCGTTGTTAGACACCGAAGCTTTCTTT

clone size: .
V gene: TRBV7-9
D gene: .
J gene: TRBJ2-1
CDR3 protein: CASSPAFEQSF
CDR3 DNA: TGTGCCAGCAGCCCCGCCTTTGAGCAGTCCTTC

clone size: few
V gene: TRBV19
D gene: TRBD1
J gene: TRBJ2-2
CDR3 protein: CASEGGITGELFF
CDR3 DNA: TGTGCCAGCGAAGGGGGCATTACCGGGGAGCTGTTTTTT

clone size: .
V gene: TRBV10-3
D gene: .
J gene: TRBJ1-1
CDR3 protein: CAISEPKKYTESFF
CDR3 DNA: TGTGCCATCAGTGAGCCAAAGAAATACACTGAATCTTTCTTT

clone size: .
V gene: TRBV28
D gene: TRBD1
J gene: TRBJ1-2
CDR3 protein: CTSTGQGANYGYTF
CDR3 DNA: TGTACCAGCACGGGACAGGGGGCTAACTATGGCTACACCTTC

clone size: .
V gene: TRBV5-4
D gene: .
J gene: TRBJ2-1
CDR3 protein: CASSVVGVRPNEQFF
CDR3 DNA: TGTGCCAGCAGCGTGGTGGGGGTGCGCCCCAATGAGCAGTTCTTC

clone size: .
V gene: TRBV6-1
D gene: TRBD2
J gene: TRBJ2-1
CDR3 protein: CTSSRLAEHNEQFF
CDR3 DNA: TGTACCAGCAGTCGACTAGCGGAACACAATGAGCAGTTCTTC

clone size: .
V gene: TRBV4-2
D gene: .
J gene: TRBJ2-2
CDR3 protein: CASIQEGSITGELFF
CDR3 DNA: TGTGCCAGCATTCAAGAAGGGTCGATCACCGGGGAGCTGTTTTTT

clone size: .
V gene: TRBV20-1
D gene: .
J gene: TRBJ1-6
CDR3 protein: CSASMVSQNSPLRF
CDR3 DNA: TGCAGTGCTAGTATGGTTTCTCAGAATTCACCCCTCCGCTTT

clone size: .
V gene: TRBV11-2
D gene: .
J gene: TRBJ2-7
CDR3 protein: CASSFDSICEQYF
CDR3 DNA: TGTGCCAGCAGCTTCGACAGCATCTGCGAGCAGTATTTC

clone size: many
V gene: TRBV6-2/TRBV6-3
D gene: TRBD1
J gene: TRBJ1-5
CDR3 protein: CASRTGTQPQHF
CDR3 DNA: TGTGCCAGTAGGACAGGGACCCAGCCCCAGCATTTT

clone size: .
V gene: TRBV12-3/TRBV12-4
D gene: .
J gene: TRBJ2-4
CDR3 protein: CASNLGAKSIQYF
CDR3 DNA: TGTGCCAGCAATTTGGGGGCCAAAAGCATTCAGTACTTC

clone size: .
V gene: TRBV7-9
D gene: .
J gene: TRBJ1-1
CDR3 protein: CASSYRGVDTEAFF
CDR3 DNA: TGTGCCAGCAGCTACCGGGGGGTCGACACTGAAGCTTTCTTT

clone size: few
V gene: TRBV7-8
D gene: .
J gene: TRBJ1-3
CDR3 protein: CASSPTGTGASGNTIYF
CDR3 DNA: TGTGCCAGCAGCCCCACCGGGACTGGGGCCTCTGGTAACACCATATATTTT